This TCR beta chain was sequenced during a study of blood T cell repertoires in COVID-19. Turning to the study itself: Collection of acute and convalescent COVID-19 samples took place in the United States, Italy and Spain. From T cells, B-cell-depleted T cells, or PBMCs came the material, which was cDNA or gDNA.

In the authors' methods: Amplified reference gene primers provided the basis for estimating nucleated cell counts. Measured with immunoSEQ multiplex PCR; TCRdb has only the in-frame clones, and not every one. Clone size and V and J calls were adopted from that table, with D and trimming inferred from the DNA. Here the sample spans approximately 280,000 clones, around 88% being singletons. This clonotype was sampled from a man aged 35 to 55 with acute or convalescent COVID-19. Sequencing was carried out using peripheral blood.

As DNA, the CDR3 is TGTGCCAGCAGCCAAGATCCTATCGGGCCCCAGCATTTT. It is translated as CASSQDPIGPQHF. The chain combines TRBV3-1 (or the pseudogene TRBV3-2) with TRBJ1-5; D is undetermined. The CDR3 is 13 amino acids. Germline values: CDR1 LGHDT, CDR2 YNNKEL (reference sequence). Deletions cut 0 bases from V and 9 bases from J, with 9 bases between.